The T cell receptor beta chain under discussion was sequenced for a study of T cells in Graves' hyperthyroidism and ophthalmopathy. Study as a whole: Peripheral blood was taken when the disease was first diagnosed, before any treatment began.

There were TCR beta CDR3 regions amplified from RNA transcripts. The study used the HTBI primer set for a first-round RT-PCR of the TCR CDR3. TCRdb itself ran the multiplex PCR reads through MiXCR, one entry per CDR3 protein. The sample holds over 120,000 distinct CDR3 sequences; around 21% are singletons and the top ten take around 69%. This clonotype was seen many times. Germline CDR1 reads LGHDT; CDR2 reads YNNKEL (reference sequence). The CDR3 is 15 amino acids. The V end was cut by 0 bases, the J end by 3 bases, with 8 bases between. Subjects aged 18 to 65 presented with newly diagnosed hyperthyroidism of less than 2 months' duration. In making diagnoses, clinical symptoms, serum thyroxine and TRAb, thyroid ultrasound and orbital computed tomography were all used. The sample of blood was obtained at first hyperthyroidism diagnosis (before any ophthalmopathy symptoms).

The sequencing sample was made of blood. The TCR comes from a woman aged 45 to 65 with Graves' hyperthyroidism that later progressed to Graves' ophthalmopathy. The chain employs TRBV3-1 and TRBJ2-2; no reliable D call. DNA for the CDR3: TGTGCCAGCAGCCAAGATTACCGACACACCGGGGAGCTGTTTTTT. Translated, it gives CASSQDYRHTGELFF.